This T cell receptor beta chain comes out of a study of early T cells in non-severe SARS-CoV-2 infection. In the study overall: The authors sequenced bulk RNA from unsorted whole blood, leaving chains unpaired.

This clonotype was observed a handful of times. Its antigen is not known. Points from the study as a whole: Comparison of clonotypes with VDJdb favored anti-spike CD8 responses while missing private and CD4 specificities.

Unique molecular identifiers tagged individual cDNA molecules. TCRdb reprocessed the 5' RACE reads with MiXCR, giving one entry per CDR3 protein. In the table there are under 85,000 distinct CDR3 sequences, 13% to 15% of which are singletons. The sequenced material came from whole blood. This sequence originates from an adult who was a healthcare worker with PCR-confirmed SARS-CoV-2 infection or an uninfected control (not recorded which).

DNA of the CDR3: TGTGCCAGCAGCCAAGGGACAGTCGAATCAGATACGCAGTATTTT. Translation: CASSQGTVESDTQYF. This sequence joins TRBV3-1 and TRBJ2-3; the D gene is possibly TRBD1 (6 bases). The CDR3 contains 15 residues. V was cut by 1 base and J by 4 bases, with 12 bases left in between. Germline loops: CDR1 LGHDT, CDR2 YNNKEL (reference sequence).